This passage covers 4 T cell receptor beta chains from one sample sequenced in a study of blood T cell repertoires in COVID-19. The repertoire was sequenced with immunoSEQ multiplex PCR; TCRdb's copy has only in-frame clones and lacks some. The sample carries around 280,000 clones, around 90% recorded once. The sequenced sample consisted of PBMCs or T cells enriched from blood (not recorded which). The receptors come from a woman aged 35 to 49 who had recovered from COVID-19.

This clone was observed once. J is TRBJ2-2 and V is TRBV5-1; 11 positions agree with TRBD2. CDR3 length: 18 amino acids. With V trimmed by 4 bases and J by 1 base, 9 bases remained unmatched. In germline, CDR1 is SGHRS, CDR2 YFSETQ. CDR3 in DNA: TGCGCCAGCAGCGGCTGGGCCGGGACTAGCGGGAACACCGGGGAGCTGTTTTTT. Amino acid sequence: CASSGWAGTSGNTGELFF.

The chain links TRBV28 to TRBJ2-2; 9 bases are shared with TRBD2. Germline CDR1 is MDHEN and CDR2 is SYDVKM. The CDR3 consists of 16 residues. V was clipped by 8 bases and J by 1 base; unmatched bases: 8. Here the CDR3 reads CASALMTSGNTGELFF. The DNA of the CDR3 is TGTGCCAGCGCCCTAATGACTAGCGGGAACACCGGGGAGCTGTTTTTT.

The chain employs TRBV9 and TRBJ2-1; 8 bases line up with TRBD2. This CDR3 is 15 amino acids long. Per the germline V gene, CDR1 is SGDLS and CDR2 is YYNGEE. V trimming: 1 base; J trimming: 4 bases; junction bases outside the gene matches: 4. CDR3 protein: CASSVLAGEYNEQFF. CDR3 bases: TGTGCCAGCAGCGTACTAGCGGGCGAGTACAATGAGCAGTTCTTC.

This clone was observed a handful of times. The rearrangement uses TRBV19 and TRBJ2-1; TRBD2 is a possible D gene (6 bases). CDR1 and CDR2 (germline): LNHDA, SQIVND (reference sequence). The V end lost 4 bases, the J end lost 6 bases, and 16 bases lay between the germline ends. The CDR3 has 15 amino acids. The CDR3 loop is CASSTAGTASNEQFF. As DNA, the CDR3 is TGTGCCAGTAGTACCGCCGGGACTGCCTCCAATGAGCAGTTCTTC.